This T cell receptor (beta chain) originates from a study of T-cell reconstitution after alpha-beta-depleted transplantation in children. The CDR3 extends over 17 amino acids. Germline V gene sequence: CDR1 SGHRS, CDR2 YFSETQ. With 2 bases clipped from V and 4 bases from J, the junction kept 9 bases outside the gene matches. Unique molecular identifiers were incorporated when the TCRbeta library was constructed. Each CDR3 protein is one row after TCRdb ran MiXCR on the PCR reads. The repertoire holds 200,000 to 250,000 distinct CDR3 sequences, with roughly 25% as singletons. Study results and limitations: The origin of alpha-beta T cells about two months after transplant was reportedly several hundred expanded graft clones. Surviving recipient T cells and intrathymic progenitors accounted for some patients' high TCRbeta diversity at day 60. Newly produced T cells mostly provided counts and TCRbeta diversity after one year, as hyperexpanded clones declined.

In its sample, this clonotype was seen many times. Its specificity is unknown. This TCR derives from a girl aged 2-10 years with Fanconi anemia, due to receive a stem cell transplant. The input for sequencing was PBMCs, taken before TCRalphabeta/CD19-depleted stem cell transplant. The chain is built from TRBV5-1 and TRBJ2-1, with 10 positions matching TRBD2. CDR3 sequence reads: CASSFLAGEAPYNEQFF. CDR3 nucleotides: TGCGCCAGCAGCTTCCTAGCGGGAGAAGCCCCGTACAATGAGCAGTTCTTC.